A selection of T cell receptor beta chains follows, all from one sample in a study of Ad26.COV2.S vaccination and SARS-CoV-2 variants. The data were produced by immunoSEQ multiplex PCR, yet TCRdb's version contains in-frame clones alone and is incomplete. Altogether 410,000 or so clones are present, about 90% being singletons, with the ten largest covering 1.5% to 2%. The sequencing used peripheral blood, collected in a trial of Ad26.COV2.S vaccine versus placebo. The receptor set was obtained from a person between 18 and 65 years old who received the Ad26.COV2.S COVID-19 vaccine or a placebo. Each CDR3 is given with its conserved first and last residue. Fields, in order: V gene, J gene, clone size, D gene, CDR3 DNA, CDR3 protein. The D gene is left open where the match is weak. The listing skips clone size in some rows; elsewhere it reads once, few, many or a size class.

TRBV19,TRBJ2-6,NA,NA,TGTGCCAGGGAGGAGGGGGCCACCTGCTCTGGGGCCAACGTCCTGACTTTC,CAREEGATCSGANVLTF
TRBV10-3,TRBJ1-4,once,TRBD1,TGTGCCATCAGTGGGGACAGTCCAATGAAAGGACTGTTTTTT,CAISGDSPMKGLFF
TRBV15,TRBJ2-1,once,NA,TGTGCCACCAGCAGAAACTTACAGGGAAGCTCCTACAATGAGCAGTTCTTC,CATSRNLQGSSYNEQFF
TRBV10-3,TRBJ1-1,NA,NA,TGTGCCATCAGCCGGGACACATACACTGAAGCTTTCTTT,CAISRDTYTEAFF
TRBV2,TRBJ2-2,NA,TRBD2,TGTGCCAGCAGACCAAAGGGGACTAGCGGGACCGGGGAGCTGTTTTTT,CASRPKGTSGTGELFF
TRBV2,TRBJ1-2,NA,TRBD1,TGTGCCATACCTTCGGGACAGCAATTTTCTGGCTACACCTTC,CAIPSGQQFSGYTF
TRBV7-9,TRBJ1-2,NA,TRBD1,TGTGCCAGCAGGCAGGACAGGGACCATGGCTACACCTTC,CASRQDRDHGYTF
TRBV9,TRBJ2-1,NA,TRBD2,TGTGCCAGCAGCGAGCCCCTATGGACTAGCGGGGGGCAGAGCTCCTACAATGAGCAGTTCTTC,CASSEPLWTSGGQSSYNEQFF
TRBV4-1,TRBJ1-2,once,NA,TGCGCCAGCAGCCCGGACAGCTATGGCTACACCTTC,CASSPDSYGYTF
TRBV18,TRBJ1-2,NA,TRBD1,TGTGCCAGCTCACCACCTCAAACAGGGGTTTTAACCTTC,CASSPPQTGVLTF
TRBV15,TRBJ2-3,NA,NA,TGTGCCTCCCGGAGGGGGCCGGAGCGCACAGATACGCAGTATTTT,CASRRGPERTDTQYF
TRBV29-1,TRBJ2-3,NA,NA,TGCAGCGTTATAATTCAGACCCGGGCGGATACGCAGTATTTT,CSVIIQTRADTQYF
TRBV10-2,TRBJ1-4,NA,NA,TGCGCCAGCAGTGAACACTCGACCACTAATGAAAAACTGTTTTTT,CASSEHSTTNEKLFF